The rows below give T cell receptor beta chains drawn from one sample of a study of blood T cell repertoires in COVID-19. Method: immunoSEQ multiplex PCR; TCRdb's copy keeps in-frame clones and lacks some. The sample shows approximately 280,000 clones, roughly 80% of them seen only once. Material for sequencing was PBMCs or T cells enriched from blood (not recorded which). All receptors derive from a man aged 35 to 55 who had been exposed to COVID-19. Both conserved end residues are part of each CDR3. Each record gives: V gene, J gene, D gene, clone size, CDR3 protein, CDR3 DNA. The D gene is left open where the match is weak. Expanded clones are given a class, and other clones once, few, many or no size at all.

V: TRBV5-1; J: TRBJ1-3; D: NA; size: few; CDR3: CASSFVSGGISGSGNTIYF; DNA: TGCGCCAGCAGCTTCGTCTCGGGGGGGATATCCGGCTCTGGAAACACCATATATTTT
V: TRBV24-1; J: TRBJ2-7; D: TRBD2; size: NA; CDR3: CATSDLTSGAPTTYEQYF; DNA: TGTGCCACCAGTGACTTGACTAGCGGCGCACCAACCACCTACGAGCAGTACTTC
V: TRBV30; J: TRBJ2-5; D: TRBD2; size: NA; CDR3: CAWGGTSGLPSETQYF; DNA: TGTGCCTGGGGGGGGACTAGCGGCCTCCCAAGCGAGACCCAGTACTTC
V: TRBV18; J: TRBJ1-1; D: NA; size: once; CDR3: CASSPKEGTEAFF; DNA: TGTGCCAGCTCACCAAAGGAGGGCACTGAAGCTTTCTTT
V: TRBV9; J: TRBJ1-1; D: TRBD1; size: few; CDR3: CASSGARGRTEAFF; DNA: TGTGCCAGCAGCGGAGCCAGGGGGCGAACTGAAGCTTTCTTT
V: TRBV20-1; J: TRBJ1-5; D: NA; size: NA; CDR3: CSASLRGRNSNQPQHF; DNA: TGCAGTGCTAGTTTGCGGGGAAGAAATAGCAATCAGCCCCAGCATTTT
V: TRBV3-1/TRBV3-2; J: TRBJ1-2; D: NA; size: NA; CDR3: CASSPGGGYTF; DNA: TGTGCCAGCAGCCCTGGGGGGGGCTACACCTTC
V: TRBV19; J: TRBJ1-2; D: TRBD1; size: NA; CDR3: CASSIPTGPNYGYTF; DNA: TGTGCCAGTAGTATCCCGACAGGGCCCAACTATGGCTACACCTTC
V: TRBV24-1; J: TRBJ2-5; D: NA; size: once; CDR3: CATSVPGETQYF; DNA: TGTGCCACCAGTGTACCGGGGGAGACCCAGTACTTC
V: TRBV18; J: TRBJ1-6; D: TRBD1; size: NA; CDR3: CASSPGQGGNSPLHF; DNA: TGTGCCAGCTCACCCGGACAGGGTGGGAATTCACCCCTCCACTTT
V: TRBV7-9; J: TRBJ1-3; D: NA; size: once; CDR3: CASRRETGNTIYF; DNA: TGTGCCAGCAGGAGGGAGACTGGAAACACCATATATTTT
V: TRBV29-1; J: TRBJ2-6; D: NA; size: once; CDR3: CSARGLSGANVLTF; DNA: TGCAGCGCCCGTGGTTTGAGTGGGGCCAACGTCCTGACTTTC
V: TRBV27; J: TRBJ2-7; D: NA; size: few; CDR3: CASSLLLRGTYEQYF; DNA: TGTGCCAGCAGTTTATTGCTCCGGGGGACCTACGAGCAGTACTTC
V: TRBV11-1; J: TRBJ2-1; D: TRBD2; size: NA; CDR3: CASSPRLAGDNEQFF; DNA: TGTGCCAGCAGCCCCCGACTAGCGGGAGACAATGAGCAGTTCTTC
V: TRBV24-1; J: TRBJ2-7; D: TRBD1; size: NA; CDR3: CATSAGGRQGGYEQYF; DNA: TGTGCCACCAGTGCGGGGGGACGACAGGGGGGCTACGAGCAGTACTTC
V: TRBV5-4; J: TRBJ2-1; D: TRBD2; size: NA; CDR3: CASSSQTSGINNEQFF; DNA: TGTGCCAGCAGCTCCCAAACTAGCGGGATAAACAATGAGCAGTTCTTC
V: TRBV5-1; J: TRBJ2-3; D: TRBD1; size: many; CDR3: CASSFPGTGKADTQYF; DNA: TGCGCCAGCAGCTTCCCCGGGACAGGGAAGGCAGATACGCAGTATTTT
V: TRBV2; J: TRBJ2-4; D: NA; size: NA; CDR3: CASSEALRNIQYF; DNA: TGTGCCAGCAGTGAAGCTTTGCGAAACATTCAGTACTTC
V: TRBV30; J: TRBJ2-1; D: NA; size: NA; CDR3: CAWSVFSEQFF; DNA: TGTGCCTGGAGTGTATTTAGCGAGCAGTTCTTC
V: TRBV28; J: TRBJ2-5; D: NA; size: NA; CDR3: CATLKRETQYF; DNA: TGTGCCACATTAAAGAGGGAGACCCAGTACTTC
V: TRBV19; J: TRBJ2-1; D: NA; size: once; CDR3: CASREVAQSSYNEQFF; DNA: TGTGCCAGTAGGGAGGTAGCGCAGAGCTCCTACAATGAGCAGTTCTTC
V: TRBV18; J: TRBJ2-5; D: NA; size: NA; CDR3: CASSPGAQETQYF; DNA: TGTGCCAGCTCACCAGGGGCCCAAGAGACCCAGTACTTC
V: TRBV11-2; J: TRBJ2-7; D: NA; size: NA; CDR3: CASSLEWLGHYEQYF; DNA: TGTGCCAGCAGCTTAGAGTGGCTGGGCCACTACGAGCAGTACTTC
V: TRBV6-4; J: TRBJ2-1; D: TRBD2; size: NA; CDR3: CASSLAGGFDEQFF; DNA: TGTGCCAGCAGCCTAGCGGGAGGCTTCGATGAGCAGTTCTTC
V: TRBV2; J: TRBJ1-1; D: TRBD1; size: few; CDR3: CAKRTGGFSTEAFF; DNA: TGTGCCAAACGGACAGGGGGGTTTAGCACTGAAGCTTTCTTT
V: TRBV6-5; J: TRBJ2-3; D: NA; size: NA; CDR3: CASNQDTQYF; DNA: TGTGCCAGCAATCAGGATACGCAGTATTTT
V: TRBV6-5; J: TRBJ1-4; D: NA; size: NA; CDR3: CASSYSRGGYEKLFF; DNA: TGTGCCAGCAGTTACTCGAGGGGGGGGTATGAAAAACTGTTTTTT
V: TRBV2; J: TRBJ1-2; D: NA; size: NA; CDR3: CASSAHSYGYTF; DNA: TGTGCCAGCAGTGCCCACAGCTATGGCTACACCTTC
V: TRBV4-2; J: TRBJ2-2; D: TRBD2; size: NA; CDR3: CASSQASGMTTGELFF; DNA: TGTGCCAGCAGCCAAGCTAGCGGGATGACCACCGGGGAGCTGTTTTTT
V: TRBV30; J: TRBJ2-7; D: NA; size: NA; CDR3: CAWSVVVGGRPRGEQYF; DNA: TGTGCCTGGAGTGTAGTAGTGGGGGGTCGCCCCCGTGGCGAGCAGTACTTC
V: TRBV24-1; J: TRBJ2-4; D: NA; size: NA; CDR3: CATSDEGSGIQYF; DNA: TGTGCCACCAGTGATGAGGGCTCGGGCATTCAGTACTTC
V: TRBV7-9; J: TRBJ1-5; D: TRBD1; size: few; CDR3: CASSLGTGIQPQHF; DNA: TGTGCCAGCAGCTTAGGGACAGGGATTCAGCCCCAGCATTTT